The clone carrying this T cell receptor (beta chain) was seen repeatedly, ten times or more. The target antigen is unknown. CDR1 and CDR2 (germline): SGHTA, FQGTGA. V was pared by 4 bases and J by 7 bases, with 8 bases between. CDR3 size: 11 residues. This record comes from a study of early T cells in non-severe SARS-CoV-2 infection. Looking at the study overall: The sequenced material was bulk RNA from unsorted whole blood, and its chains were unpaired. Study-wide findings and caveats: A preference for anti-spike CD8 responses marked VDJdb matching, which missed private and CD4 specificities.

Individual cDNA molecules were tagged with unique molecular identifiers, the study reported. TCRdb called the 5' RACE reads again in MiXCR, with one record for every CDR3 protein. This sample yields about 64,000 distinct CDR3 sequences, of which roughly a fifth are seen a single time; 15% to 20% belongs to the top ten. The chain combines TRBV7-3 with TRBJ2-7; tentative D call: TRBD2 (5 bases). This TCR was recovered from an adult who was a healthcare worker with PCR-confirmed SARS-CoV-2 infection or an uninfected control (not recorded which). This specimen was whole blood, taken at baseline. CDR3: CASSSGGEQYF. CDR3 nucleotide sequence: TGTGCCAGCAGCTCGGGCGGGGAGCAGTACTTC.